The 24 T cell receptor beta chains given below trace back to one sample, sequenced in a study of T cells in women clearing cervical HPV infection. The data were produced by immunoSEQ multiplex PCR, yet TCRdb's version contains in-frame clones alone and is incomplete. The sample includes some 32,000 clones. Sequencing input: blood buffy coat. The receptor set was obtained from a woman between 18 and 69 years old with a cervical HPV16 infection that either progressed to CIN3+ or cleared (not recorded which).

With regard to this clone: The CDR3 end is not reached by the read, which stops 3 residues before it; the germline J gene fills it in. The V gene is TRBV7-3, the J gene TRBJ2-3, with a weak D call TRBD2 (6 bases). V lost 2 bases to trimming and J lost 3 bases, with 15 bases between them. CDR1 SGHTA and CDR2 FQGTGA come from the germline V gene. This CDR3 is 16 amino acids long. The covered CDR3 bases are TGTGCCAGCAGCTTACGGGTGCCGGAGGGGACAGATACG. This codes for CASSLRVPEGTDT. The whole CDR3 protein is CASSLRVPEGTDTQYF.

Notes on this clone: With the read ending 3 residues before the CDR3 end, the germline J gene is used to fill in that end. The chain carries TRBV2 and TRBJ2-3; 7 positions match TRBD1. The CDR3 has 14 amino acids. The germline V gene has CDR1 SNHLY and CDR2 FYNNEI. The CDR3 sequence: CASKRDRQLETQYF. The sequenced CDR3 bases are TGTGCCAGCAAAAGGGACAGACAATTGGAGACG.

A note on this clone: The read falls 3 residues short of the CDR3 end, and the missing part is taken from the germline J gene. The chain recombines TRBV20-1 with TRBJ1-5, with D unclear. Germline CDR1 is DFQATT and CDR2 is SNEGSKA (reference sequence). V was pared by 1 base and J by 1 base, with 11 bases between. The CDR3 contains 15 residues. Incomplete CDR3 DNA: TGCAGTGCTAGAGGACACCCTCAAAGCAATCAGCCC. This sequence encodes CSARGHPQSNQP. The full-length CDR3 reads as CSARGHPQSNQPQHF.

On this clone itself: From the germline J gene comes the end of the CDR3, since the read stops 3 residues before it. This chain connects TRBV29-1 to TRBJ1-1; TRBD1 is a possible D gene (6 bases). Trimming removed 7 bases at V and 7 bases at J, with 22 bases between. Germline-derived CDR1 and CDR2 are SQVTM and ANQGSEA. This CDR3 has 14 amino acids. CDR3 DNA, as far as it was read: TGCAGCGGGGCTTCCGGGACAAGAGAATTTGAA. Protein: CSGASGTREFE. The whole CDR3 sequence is CSGASGTREFEAFF.

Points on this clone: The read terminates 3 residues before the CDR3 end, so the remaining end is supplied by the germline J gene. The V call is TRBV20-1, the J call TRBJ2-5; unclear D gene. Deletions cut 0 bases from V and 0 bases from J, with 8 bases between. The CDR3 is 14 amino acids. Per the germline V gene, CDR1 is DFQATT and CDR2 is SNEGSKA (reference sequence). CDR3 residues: CSAREAAYQETQYF. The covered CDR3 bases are TGCAGTGCTAGAGAGGCTGCCTACCAAGAGACC.

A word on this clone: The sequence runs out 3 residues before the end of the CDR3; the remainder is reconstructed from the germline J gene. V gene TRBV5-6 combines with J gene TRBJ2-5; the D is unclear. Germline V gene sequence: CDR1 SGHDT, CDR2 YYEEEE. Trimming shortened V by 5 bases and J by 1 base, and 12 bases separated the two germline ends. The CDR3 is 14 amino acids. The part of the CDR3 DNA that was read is TGTGCCAGCAGTTATCAACAAGGCCAAGAGACC. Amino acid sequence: CASSYQQGQET. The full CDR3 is CASSYQQGQETQYF.

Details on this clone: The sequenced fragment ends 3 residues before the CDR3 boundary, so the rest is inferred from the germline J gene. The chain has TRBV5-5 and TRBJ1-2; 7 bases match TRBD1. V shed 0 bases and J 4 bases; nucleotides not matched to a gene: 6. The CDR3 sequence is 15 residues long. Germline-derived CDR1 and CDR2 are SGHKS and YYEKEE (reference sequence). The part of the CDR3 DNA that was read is TGTGCCAGCAGCTTGGTCGGGACAGACCGCTATGGC. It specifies CASSLVGTDRYG. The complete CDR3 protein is CASSLVGTDRYGYTF.

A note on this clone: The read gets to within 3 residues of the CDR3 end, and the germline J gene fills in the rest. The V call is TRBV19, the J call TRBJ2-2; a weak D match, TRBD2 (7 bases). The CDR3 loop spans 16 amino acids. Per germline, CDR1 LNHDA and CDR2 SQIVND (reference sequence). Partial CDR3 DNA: TGTGCCAGTAGTACACAAGGGGGGGCAACTAATGAAAAG. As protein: CASSTQGGATNEK. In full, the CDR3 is CASSTQGGATNEKLFF.

The DNA read from the CDR3 is TGCGCCAGCAGCTTACAGGGGGCCAAAACTGAA. Protein product: CASSLQGAKTE. The entire CDR3 sequence reads CASSLQGAKTEAFF. The J gene is TRBJ1-1, the V gene TRBV5-1, with 9 bases fitting TRBD1. The read ends 3 residues early relative to the CDR3; the germline J gene fills the gap. The length of the CDR3 is 14 residues. The germline CDR1 and CDR2 sequences are SGHRS and YFSETQ. The J segment lost 5 bases and the V segment lost 2 bases, leaving 4 bases of the junction unmatched.

CDR3 bases read: TGTGCCAGTAGTATAGCACAGGGGGCCTATGGT. This codes for CASSIAQGAYG. The whole CDR3 protein reads CASSIAQGAYGQYF. J is TRBJ2-4 and V is TRBV19, with 9 bases identical to TRBD1. The read is 3 residues too short to cover the CDR3 end, so that end is filled in from the germline J gene. The CDR3 contains 14 residues. Germline V gene sequence: CDR1 LNHDA, CDR2 SQIVND (reference sequence).

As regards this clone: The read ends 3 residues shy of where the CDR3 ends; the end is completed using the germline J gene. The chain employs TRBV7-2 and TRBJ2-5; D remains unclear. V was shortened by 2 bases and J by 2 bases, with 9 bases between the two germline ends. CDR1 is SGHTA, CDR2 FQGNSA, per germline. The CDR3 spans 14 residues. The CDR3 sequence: CASSLNSLQETQYF. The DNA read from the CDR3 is TGTGCCAGCAGCTTAAATTCTCTACAAGAGACC.

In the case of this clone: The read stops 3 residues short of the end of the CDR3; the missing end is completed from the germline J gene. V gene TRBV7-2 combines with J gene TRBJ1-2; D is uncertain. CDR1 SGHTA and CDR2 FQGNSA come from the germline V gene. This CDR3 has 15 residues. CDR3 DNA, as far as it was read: TGTGCCAGCAGCTTCCCGACAAGCAAACACAATGAC. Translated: CASSFPTSKHND. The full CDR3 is CASSFPTSKHNDYTF.

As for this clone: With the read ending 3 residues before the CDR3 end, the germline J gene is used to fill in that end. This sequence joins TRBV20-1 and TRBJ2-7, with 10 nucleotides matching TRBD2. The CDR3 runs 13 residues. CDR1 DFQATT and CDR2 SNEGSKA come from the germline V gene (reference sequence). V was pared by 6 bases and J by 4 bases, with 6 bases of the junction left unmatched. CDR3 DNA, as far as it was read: TGCAGTGCAGAGCGGGGGGGCTTATACGAG. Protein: CSAERGGLYE. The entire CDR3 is CSAERGGLYEQYF.

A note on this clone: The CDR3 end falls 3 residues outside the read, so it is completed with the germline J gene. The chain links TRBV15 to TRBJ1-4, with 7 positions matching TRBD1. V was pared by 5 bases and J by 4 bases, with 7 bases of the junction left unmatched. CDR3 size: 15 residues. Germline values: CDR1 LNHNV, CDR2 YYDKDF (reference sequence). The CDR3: CATSLMTGHNEKLFF. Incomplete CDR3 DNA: TGTGCCACCAGCCTGATGACAGGGCATAATGAAAAA.

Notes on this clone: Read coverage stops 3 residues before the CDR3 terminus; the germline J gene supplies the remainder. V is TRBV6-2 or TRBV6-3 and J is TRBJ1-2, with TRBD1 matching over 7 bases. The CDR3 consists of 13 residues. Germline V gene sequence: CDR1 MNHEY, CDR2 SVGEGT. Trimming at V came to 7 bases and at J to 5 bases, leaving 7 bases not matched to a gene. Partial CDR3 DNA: TGTGCCAGCACTCTGGGGACAGTTTATGGC. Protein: CASTLGTVYG. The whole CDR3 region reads CASTLGTVYGYTF.

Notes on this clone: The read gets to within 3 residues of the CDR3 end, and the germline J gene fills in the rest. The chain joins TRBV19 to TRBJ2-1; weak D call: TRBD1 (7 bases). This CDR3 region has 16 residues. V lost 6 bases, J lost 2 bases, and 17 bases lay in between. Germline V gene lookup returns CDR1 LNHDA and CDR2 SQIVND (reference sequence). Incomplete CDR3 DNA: TGTGCCAGTAGAGGGGGGCGACAGGGTCCCTACAATGAG. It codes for CASRGGRQGPYNE. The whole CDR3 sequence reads CASRGGRQGPYNEQFF. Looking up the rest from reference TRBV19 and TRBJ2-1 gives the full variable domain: DGGITQSPKYLFRKEGQNVTLSCEQNLNHDAMYWYRQDPGQGLRLIYYSQIVNDFQKGDIAEGYSVSREKKESFPLTVTSAQKNPTAFYLCASRGGRQGPYNEQFFGPGTRLTVL.

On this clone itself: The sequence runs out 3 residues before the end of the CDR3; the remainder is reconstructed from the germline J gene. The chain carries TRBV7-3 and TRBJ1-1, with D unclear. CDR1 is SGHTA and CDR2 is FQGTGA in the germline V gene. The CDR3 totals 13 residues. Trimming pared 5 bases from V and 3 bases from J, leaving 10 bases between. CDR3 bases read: TGTGCCAGCAGCGCCGACAAGTACACTGAA. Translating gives CASSADKYTE. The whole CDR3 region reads CASSADKYTEAFF.

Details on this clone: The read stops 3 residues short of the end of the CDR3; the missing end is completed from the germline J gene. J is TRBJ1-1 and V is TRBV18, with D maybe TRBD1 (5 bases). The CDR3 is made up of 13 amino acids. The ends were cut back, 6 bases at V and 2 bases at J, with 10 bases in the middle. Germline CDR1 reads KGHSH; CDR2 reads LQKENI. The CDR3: CASSAGSNTEAFF. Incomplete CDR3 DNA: TGTGCCAGCTCTGCAGGGAGTAACACTGAA.

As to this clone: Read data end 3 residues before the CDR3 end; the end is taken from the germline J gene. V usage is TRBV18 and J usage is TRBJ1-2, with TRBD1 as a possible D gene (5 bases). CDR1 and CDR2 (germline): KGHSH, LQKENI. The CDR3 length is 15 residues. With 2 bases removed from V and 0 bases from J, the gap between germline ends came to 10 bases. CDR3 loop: CASSPGAGPNYGYTF. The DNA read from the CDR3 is TGTGCCAGCTCACCAGGGGCAGGGCCTAACTATGGC.

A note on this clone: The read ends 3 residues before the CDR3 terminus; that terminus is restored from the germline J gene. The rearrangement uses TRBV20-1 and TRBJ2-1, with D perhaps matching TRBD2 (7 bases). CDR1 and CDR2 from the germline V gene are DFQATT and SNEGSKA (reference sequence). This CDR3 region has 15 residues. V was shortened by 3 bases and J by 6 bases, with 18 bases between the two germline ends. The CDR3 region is CSASGGAGAGNEQFF. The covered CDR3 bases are TGCAGTGCTAGTGGGGGGGCGGGGGCCGGCAATGAG.

CDR3 residues: CASRGARERDYEQYF. The sequenced CDR3 bases are TGTGCCAGCCGTGGGGCGAGGGAAAGGGACTACGAG. The chain combines TRBV27 with TRBJ2-7; either TRBD1 or TRBD2 may supply D (5 bases each). The CDR3 end is not reached by the read, which stops 3 residues before it; the germline J gene fills it in. The CDR3 has 15 amino acids. V shed 8 bases and J shed 3 bases, with 20 bases lying between them. From germline, CDR1 is MNHEY and CDR2 SMNVEV (reference sequence).

The CDR3 sequence is CASAGGANEQFF. The CDR3 DNA, read in part, is TGTGCCAGCGCGGGGGGGGCGAATGAG. This sequence joins TRBV2 and TRBJ2-1; the match to TRBD2 covers 9 bases. The read finishes 3 residues shy of the CDR3 end, and the germline J gene is used to complete it. V dropped 8 bases and J dropped 7; count of bases not matched to a gene: 3. CDR3 length: 12 amino acids. Germline V gene sequence: CDR1 SNHLY, CDR2 FYNNEI.

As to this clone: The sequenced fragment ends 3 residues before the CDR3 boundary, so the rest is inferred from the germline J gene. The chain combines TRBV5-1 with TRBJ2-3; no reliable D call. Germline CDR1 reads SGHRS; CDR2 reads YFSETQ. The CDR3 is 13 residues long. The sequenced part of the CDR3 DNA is TGCGCCAGCAGCTTGGGACAACAAGAGACG. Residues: CASSLGQQET. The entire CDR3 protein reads CASSLGQQETQYF.

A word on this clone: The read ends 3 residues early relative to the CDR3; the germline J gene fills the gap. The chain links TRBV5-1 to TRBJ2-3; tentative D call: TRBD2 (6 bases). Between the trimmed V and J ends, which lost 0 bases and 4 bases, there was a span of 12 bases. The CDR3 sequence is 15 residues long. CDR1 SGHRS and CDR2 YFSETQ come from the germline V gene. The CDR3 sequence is CASSLGGSGADTQYF. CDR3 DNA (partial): TGCGCCAGCAGCTTGGGTGGTAGCGGAGCAGATACG.